Below, 21 T cell receptor beta chains from the same sample are listed, as sequenced in a study of shared clonotypes between healthy human individuals. Assay: immunoSEQ multiplex PCR; the TCRdb copy retains only in-frame clones and omits some. The sample includes some 490,000 clones, 81% of them seen just once. Sequencing was carried out using PBMCs. All receptors derive from a middle-aged woman in good health. Some clones in this sample may be carry-over from other donors' samples.

Of note for this clone: A read error is possible here, since a much larger clone lies one base away. Other DNA sequences of this sample code for an identical CDR3. CDR3 in DNA: TGTGCCAGCTCACCTGACACTACCTACGAGCAGTACTTC. Translated: CASSPDTTYEQYF. J is TRBJ2-5 and V is TRBV18, with D unclear. Matching the DNA end better, TRBJ2-7 makes the J call doubtful. This CDR3 region has 13 residues. Germline assignment: CDR1 KGHSH and CDR2 LQKENI.

Here the CDR3 DNA reads TGCGCCAGCAGGGATTCCTACAATGAGCAGTTCTTC. Translating it yields CASRDSYNEQFF. This rearrangement joins TRBV5-1 to TRBJ2-1, with D uncertain. V lost 5 bases, J lost 1 base, and 4 bases lay in between. The germline V gene has CDR1 SGHRS and CDR2 YFSETQ. The CDR3 is made up of 12 amino acids.

This clone was counted between two and nine times. V gene TRBV25-1 combines with J gene TRBJ2-7; 7 bases align to TRBD2. J gave up 0 bases and V 3 bases, and 5 bases lay outside the gene matches. The CDR3 contains 15 residues. CDR1 is MGHDK, CDR2 SYGVNS, per germline. CDR3 DNA sequence: TGTGCCAGCAGTGATGGGGCGGGAGACTCCTACGAGCAGTACTTC. It translates to CASSDGAGDSYEQYF.

On this clone itself: This likely came from a read error, as a far larger clone is one base away. The identical CDR3 is also encoded by other nucleotide sequences in the sample. This sequence joins TRBV28 and TRBJ2-7; possibly TRBD2 for D (6 bases). Germline-derived CDR1 and CDR2 are MDHEN and SYDVKM. V lost 6 bases to trimming and J lost 7 bases, with 22 bases between them. The CDR3 has 15 residues. The CDR3 nucleotides are TGTGCCAGCAGGCCATCTAGCGATAGGGGCTATGAGCAGTACTTC. It codes for CASRPSSDRGYEQYF.

This clone was observed at least ten times. The sample contains more than one DNA sequence encoding this CDR3. The chain couples TRBV6-4 to TRBJ2-2, with 11 bases identical to TRBD2. J was trimmed by 4 bases and V by 4 bases; bases with no gene match: 2. The CDR3 has 15 residues. Germline lookup yields CDR1 MRHNA and CDR2 SNTAGT. The CDR3 nucleotides are TGTGCCAGCAGTGTAACTAGCGGGAGCACCGGGGAGCTGTTTTTT. Amino acid sequence: CASSVTSGSTGELFF.

This chain connects TRBV28 to TRBJ2-3, with 8 bases identical to TRBD2. V was pared by 3 bases and J by 5 bases, with 7 bases of the junction left unmatched. The CDR3 has 15 residues. In germline, CDR1 is MDHEN, CDR2 SYDVKM. Written as DNA, the CDR3 is TGTGCCAGCAGTTTTGTTGCGGGAGGATTAGATACGCAGTATTTT. This encodes CASSFVAGGLDTQYF.

The genes are TRBV7-9 and TRBJ1-4; D might be TRBD1 (5 bases). CDR1 is SEHNR and CDR2 is FQNEAQ in the germline V gene (reference sequence). The CDR3 has 14 residues. With 7 bases removed from V and 8 bases from J, the gap between germline ends came to 17 bases. The CDR3 DNA reads TGTGCCAGCAACTCCCTTGGACAAGGAGAAAAACTGTTTTTT. Its protein product is CASNSLGQGEKLFF.

Concerning this clone: A much more abundant neighbour one base away suggests this may be a read error. The gene calls are TRBV7-2 and TRBJ1-2, with no clear D. Germline CDR1 is SGHTA and CDR2 is FQGNSA. This CDR3 comprises 15 residues. The CDR3 DNA is TGTGCCAGCAACTTAAGTCTGTCTCACTATTATGGCTACACCTTC. This codes for CASNLSLSHYYGYTF.

J is TRBJ1-5 and V is TRBV6-6; D is perhaps TRBD1 (5 bases). Deletions cut 5 bases from V and 2 bases from J, with 13 bases between. In germline, CDR1 is MNHNY, CDR2 SVGAGI (reference sequence). The CDR3 is made up of 15 amino acids. CDR3 DNA sequence: TGTGCCAGCAGTCTTGACCTAGGGGGCAATCAGCCCCAGCATTTT. It is translated as CASSLDLGGNQPQHF.

This clone was seen a single time. With a far larger clone one base away, a read error is the likely cause. The rearrangement links TRBV7-2 to TRBJ1-1; D unresolved. The V end was cut by 0 bases, the J end by 3 bases, with 8 bases between. The CDR3 is made up of 14 amino acids. Per the germline V gene, CDR1 is SGHTA and CDR2 is FQGNSA. The CDR3: CASSLAVQHTEAFF. The CDR3 coding sequence is TGTGCCAGCAGCTTAGCGGTACAGCACACTGAAGCTTTCTTT.

This clone was seen more than once but under ten times. This chain joins TRBV6-1 and TRBJ1-2, with a weak D call TRBD1 (5 bases). The CDR3 totals 14 residues. Germline-derived CDR1 and CDR2 are MNHNS and SASEGT. V shed 7 bases and J shed 10 bases, with 22 bases lying between them. This CDR3 is CASTPSWGGQVYTF. CDR3 DNA: TGTGCCAGCACCCCCTCCTGGGGCGGGCAAGTCTACACCTTC.

About this clone itself: A far larger clone differs by one base, so this is likely a read error. This chain connects TRBV11-2 to TRBJ1-5; perhaps TRBD1 as D (5 bases). This CDR3 is built from 17 residues. Germline V lookup: CDR1 SGHAT, CDR2 FQNNGV. The V end was cut by 6 bases, the J end by 0 bases, with 18 bases between. The CDR3, as DNA: TGTGCCAGCAGATTATCCAGGGCGGTCTATAGCAATCAGCCCCAGCATTTT. Its protein product is CASRLSRAVYSNQPQHF. Together with reference TRBV11-2 and TRBJ1-5, the CDR3 gives the full variable domain: EAGVAQSPRYKIIEKRQSVAFWCNPISGHATLYWYQQILGQGPKLLIQFQNNGVVDDSQLPKDRFSAERLKGVDSTLKIQPAKLEDSAVYLCASRLSRAVYSNQPQHFGDGTRLSIL.

The genes are TRBV5-1 and TRBJ2-7; a possible D gene is TRBD1 (5 bases). The CDR3 extends over 13 amino acids. The germline V gene encodes CDR1 SGHRS and CDR2 YFSETQ. The V end lost 4 bases, the J end lost 3 bases, and 11 bases lay between the germline ends. In nucleotides, the CDR3 is TGCGCCAGCAGCGGTGGACACCTCTACGAGCAGTACTTC. Translated, it gives CASSGGHLYEQYF.

There are a few counts of this clone. Other DNA variants within this sample encode the same CDR3. This chain connects TRBV5-1 to TRBJ2-5, with 7 bases lining up with TRBD1. V lost 0 bases and J lost 2; bases outside the gene matches: 7. From germline, CDR1 is SGHRS and CDR2 YFSETQ. CDR3 length: 16 residues. CDR3 nucleotides: TGCGCCAGCAGCTTGGGTGGACAGGCCTCACAAGAGACCCAGTACTTC. Translated, it gives CASSLGGQASQETQYF.

V usage is TRBV28 and J usage is TRBJ2-7; D assignment may be TRBD1 or TRBD2 (5 bases each). Germline V lookup: CDR1 MDHEN, CDR2 SYDVKM. V shed 9 bases and J shed 9 bases, with 18 bases lying between them. The length of the CDR3 is 12 residues. In DNA, the CDR3 is TGTGCCAGTCAAGGGACCCGAAGGGGGCAGTACTTC. Translated, it gives CASQGTRRGQYF.

The chain couples TRBV29-1 to TRBJ2-2; D is perhaps TRBD2 (6 bases). The V gene's germline CDR1 is SQVTM and CDR2 ANQGSEA. Trimming took 4 bases from V and 8 from J, leaving 17 bases between them. This CDR3 contains 14 residues. The CDR3 sequence is CSVVGPTGTGELFF. CDR3 nucleotide sequence: TGCAGCGTTGTGGGGCCTACCGGGACTGGGGAGCTGTTTTTT.

The V and J genes are TRBV28 and TRBJ2-2, with D maybe TRBD1 (6 bases). Germline assignment: CDR1 MDHEN and CDR2 SYDVKM. The V and J ends lost 4 bases and 2 bases respectively, with 11 bases between them. The CDR3 is made up of 15 amino acids. CDR3 in DNA: TGTGCCAGCAGTTCGACAGGTTTTAACACCGGGGAGCTGTTTTTT. Protein sequence: CASSSTGFNTGELFF.

The chain carries TRBV7-9 and TRBJ2-7, with D hard to call. The V gene's germline CDR1 is SEHNR and CDR2 FQNEAQ (reference sequence). There are 15 residues in the CDR3. The germline V and J ends were trimmed by 0 bases and 3 bases, with 12 bases remaining between them. Here the CDR3 reads CASSLAGTSNYEQYF. Here the CDR3 DNA reads TGTGCCAGCAGCTTAGCGGGAACATCTAACTACGAGCAGTACTTC.

The chain carries TRBV7-9 and TRBJ2-2; 11 bases line up with TRBD1. Germline CDR1 reads SEHNR; CDR2 reads FQNEAQ (reference sequence). V lost 5 bases, J lost 5 bases, and 4 bases stayed unmatched. The CDR3 sequence is 15 residues long. The CDR3 DNA reads as TGTGCCAGCAGCCGGACAGGGGGCGGGACCGGGGAGCTGTTTTTT. The encoded protein is CASSRTGGGTGELFF.

Note on this clone: A clone one base away is much larger, so this may be a read error. At the DNA level, this CDR3 is encoded by other sequences in the same sample as well. This chain links TRBV28 with TRBJ2-2; 8 positions match TRBD2. This CDR3 contains 18 residues. In germline, CDR1 is MDHEN, CDR2 SYDVKM. In DNA form, the CDR3 reads TGTGCCAGTAGTTTTCCCCGGGCGGGACTAGCGAACACCGGGGAGCTGTTTTTT. Translation gives CASSFPRAGLANTGELFF.

V gene TRBV2 combines with J gene TRBJ2-2; the D call may be TRBD1 or TRBD2 (5 bases each). The V end was cut by 5 bases, the J end by 4 bases, with 8 bases between. Per the germline V gene, CDR1 is SNHLY and CDR2 is FYNNEI. The CDR3 totals 13 residues. CDR3 protein: CASSRDATGELFF. The DNA of the CDR3 is TGTGCCAGCAGTAGGGACGCCACCGGGGAGCTGTTTTTT.